One sample yielded the 23 T cell receptor beta chains listed below, sequenced in a study of CD8+CD57+ T cells in acquired aplastic anemia. According to the study, genomic DNA was the template for TCR beta VDJ and CDR3 profiling. A single record per CDR3 protein comes from TCRdb applying MiXCR to the reads. The sample shows about 160,000 distinct CDR3 sequences, about 70% of them seen only once. Flow cytometry had shown expanded CD8+CD57+ cells in the patients chosen for sequencing. The sequenced sample was sorted CD4+, CD8+, or CD8+CD57+ T cells (not recorded which) from PBMCs. The source is a human donor with aplastic anemia.

This clonotype appeared a single time. The chain uses TRBV14 and TRBJ1-2; D is uncertain. V lost 0 bases to trimming and J lost 8 bases, with 16 bases between them. The CDR3 is made up of 15 amino acids. Germline V gene lookup returns CDR1 SGHDN and CDR2 FVKESK. Here the CDR3 DNA reads TGTGCCAGCAGCCAAGATGCGGATTGGTCGGACGGCTACACCTTC. Translation: CASSQDADWSDGYTF. The full variable domain, its missing parts supplied by reference TRBV14 and TRBJ1-2, is EAGVTQFPSHSVIEKGQTVTLRCDPISGHDNLYWYRRVMGKEIKFLLHFVKESKQDESGMPNNRFLAERTGGTYSTLKVQPAELEDSGVYFCASSQDADWSDGYTFGSGTRLTVV.

This clonotype appeared once. The gene calls are TRBV6-5 and TRBJ1-2, with D uncertain. The ends were cut back, 4 bases at V and 4 bases at J, with 10 bases in the middle. Germline CDR1 reads MNHEY; CDR2 reads SVGAGI. The CDR3 has 13 amino acids. In DNA form, the CDR3 reads TGTGCCAGCAGTTCCCAGGCTGGCTATGGCTACACCTTC. Protein: CASSSQAGYGYTF.

This rearrangement joins TRBV11-2 to TRBJ2-1; D might be TRBD2 (7 bases). Trimming removed 0 bases from V and 10 bases from J, with 16 bases in between. Looked up from germline, CDR1 is SGHAT and CDR2 is FQNNGV. This CDR3 is built from 15 residues. CDR3 residues: CASSLEGGHSYEQFF. DNA of the CDR3: TGTGCCAGCAGCTTAGAGGGGGGGCACAGCTACGAGCAGTTCTTC.

Turning to this clonotype: An end of the junction does not agree with germline; a read error may underlie this. The chain links TRBV7-9 to TRBJ2-7, with TRBD1 as a possible D gene (5 bases). Germline V gene lookup returns CDR1 SEHNR and CDR2 FQNEAQ (reference sequence). This CDR3 contains 11 residues. CDR3 DNA: TGTGCCAGCAGCTTACGGCAGGGCGAGGACTTC. It codes for CASSLRQGEDF. Full variable domain (outside the CDR3, taken from reference TRBV7-9 and TRBJ2-7): DTGVSQNPRHKITKRGQNVTFRCDPISEHNRLYWYRQTLGQGPEFLTYFQNEAQLEKSRLLSDRFSAERPKGSFSTLEIQRTEQGDSAMYLCASSLRQGEDFGPGTRLTVT.

The chain combines TRBV20-1 with TRBJ2-2; 8 nucleotides agree with TRBD2. V trimming: 3 bases; J trimming: 7 bases; junction bases outside the gene matches: 7. The CDR3 extends over 14 amino acids. Germline V gene sequence: CDR1 DFQATT, CDR2 SNEGSKA (reference sequence). In DNA form, the CDR3 reads TGCAGTGCTAGGCCGGGACTAGTCCGCGGGGAGCTGTTTTTT. This codes for CSARPGLVRGELFF.

This chain uses TRBV7-2 with TRBJ2-2; D may match TRBD1 or TRBD2 (5 bases each). The CDR3 sequence is 14 residues long. Trimming left V 4 bases short and J 6 bases short, with 12 bases between. CDR1 and CDR2 (germline): SGHTA, FQGNSA. The CDR3 DNA reads as TGTGCCAGCAGCTCCGGGGCTAAGGCCGGGGAGCTGTTTTTT. Translated: CASSSGAKAGELFF.

The V call is TRBV24-1, the J call TRBJ2-7, with 16 bases that match TRBD2. The length of the CDR3 is 12 residues. CDR1 and CDR2 (germline): KGHDR, SFDVKD. The CDR3 sequence: CATSDGTSGGAV. The CDR3 bases are TGTGCCACCAGTGACGGGACTAGCGGGGGGGCCGTC.

The chain has TRBV7-6 and TRBJ1-3, with 9 nucleotides matching TRBD1. J gave up 2 bases and V 3 bases, and 5 bases lay outside the gene matches. This CDR3 spans 16 amino acids. From germline, CDR1 is SGHVS and CDR2 FNYEAQ. The CDR3 region has the DNA TGTGCCAGCAGCTTGGGACAGGGCCCCCCTGGAAACACCATATATTTT. Protein: CASSLGQGPPGNTIYF.

The chain is built from TRBV29-1 and TRBJ2-1; 7 positions match TRBD2. CDR1 is SQVTM, CDR2 ANQGSEA, per germline. The CDR3 extends over 12 amino acids. The CDR3 loop reads CVGLADYNEQFF. The CDR3 nucleotides are TGCGTGGGGCTAGCGGACTACAATGAGCAGTTCTTC.

This clonotype was seen a handful of times. The V gene is TRBV20-1, the J gene TRBJ2-7; 9 positions match TRBD1. The germline V gene encodes CDR1 DFQATT and CDR2 SNEGSKA (reference sequence). This CDR3 spans 15 amino acids. With V trimmed by 2 bases and J by 5 bases, 10 bases remained unmatched. The CDR3 region is CSARLTGTGSHEQYF. CDR3 sequence (DNA): TGCAGTGCTAGACTTACCGGGACAGGGAGCCACGAGCAGTACTTC.

V gene TRBV20-1 combines with J gene TRBJ2-3; D remains ambiguous. V shed 5 bases and J shed 5 bases, with 8 bases lying between them. This CDR3 contains 11 residues. Germline V gene lookup returns CDR1 DFQATT and CDR2 SNEGSKA (reference sequence). The CDR3 spells CSAQPEDTQYF. In DNA form, the CDR3 reads TGCAGTGCTCAGCCCGAAGATACGCAGTATTTT.

This clonotype was seen ten or more times. The chain employs TRBV6-4 and TRBJ2-7; the match to TRBD2 covers 9 bases. The CDR3 contains 10 residues. Germline V gene sequence: CDR1 MRHNA, CDR2 SNTAGT. This CDR3 reads CASSSGGGAV. CDR3 bases: TGTGCCAGCAGTAGTGGCGGGGGGGCCGTC.

The chain uses TRBV9 and TRBJ2-3; possibly TRBD1 for D (5 bases). The germline V and J ends were trimmed by 0 bases and 1 base, with 12 bases remaining between them. The CDR3 covers 16 residues. Germline CDR1 is SGDLS and CDR2 is YYNGEE. DNA of the CDR3: TGTGCCAGCAGCGTAGCCGCAGGGCAACGCACAGATACGCAGTATTTT. It specifies CASSVAAGQRTDTQYF.

This clonotype came up a few times. The rearrangement uses TRBV4-1 and TRBJ1-4, with D tentatively TRBD1 (5 bases). Per germline, CDR1 MGHRA and CDR2 YSYEKL. The CDR3 has 16 amino acids. Trimming shortened V by 8 bases and J by 2 bases, and 18 bases separated the two germline ends. The DNA for the CDR3 is TGCGCCAGCGTCCCGGTGGGGGGGAAGACTAATGAAAAACTGTTTTTT. Translated: CASVPVGGKTNEKLFF.

J is TRBJ2-7 and V is TRBV29-1; D is ambiguous. The CDR3 is 12 residues long. Germline V gene data show CDR1 as SQVTM and CDR2 as ANQGSEA. Trimming stripped 1 base from V and 2 bases from J, with 6 bases between. CDR3 loop: CSVEGVTYEQYF. The CDR3 DNA follows: TGCAGCGTTGAAGGCGTTACCTACGAGCAGTACTTC.

This chain connects TRBV7-6 to TRBJ2-2, with 9 bases identical to TRBD1. This CDR3 comprises 17 residues. V was pared by 3 bases and J by 3 bases, with 8 bases of the junction left unmatched. Germline V gene sequence: CDR1 SGHVS, CDR2 FNYEAQ. The DNA of the CDR3 is TGTGCCAGCAGCTTTACCACGGGACAGGGATACACCGGGGAGCTGTTTTTT. Its translation is CASSFTTGQGYTGELFF.

The chain couples TRBV4-1 to TRBJ1-1; a weak D match, TRBD1 (6 bases). This CDR3 contains 19 residues. Trimming left V 0 bases short and J 0 bases short, with 20 bases between. Germline-derived CDR1 and CDR2 are MGHRA and YSYEKL. This chain's CDR3 is CASSQDRVGGAYMNTEAFF. The CDR3 bases are TGCGCCAGCAGCCAAGATCGAGTCGGGGGGGCCTACATGAACACTGAAGCTTTCTTT.

The genes are TRBV7-2 and TRBJ2-5; no clear D. Germline lookup yields CDR1 SGHTA and CDR2 FQGNSA. The CDR3 has 13 amino acids. V lost 2 bases, J lost 2 bases, and 6 bases lay in between. The CDR3 is CASSLKLQETQYF. The CDR3 bases are TGTGCCAGCAGCTTAAAACTACAAGAGACCCAGTACTTC.

The rearrangement links TRBV14 to TRBJ2-5, with D unresolved. V lost 0 bases and J lost 5, with 7 bases in between. CDR1 SGHDN and CDR2 FVKESK come from the germline V gene. The CDR3 sequence is 13 residues long. Written as DNA, the CDR3 is TGTGCCAGCAGCCAAGATCGGATGGAGACCCAGTACTTC. Protein product: CASSQDRMETQYF.

The rearrangement uses TRBV9 and TRBJ1-2, with no clear D. CDR1 and CDR2 from the germline V gene are SGDLS and YYNGEE. The V end lost 2 bases, the J end lost 4 bases, and 12 bases lay between the germline ends. This CDR3 region has 14 residues. The CDR3 DNA follows: TGTGCCAGCAGCGTTGACGGGAGCTTCTATGGCTACACCTTC. Protein product: CASSVDGSFYGYTF. Full variable domain (missing parts from reference TRBV9 and TRBJ1-2): DSGVTQTPKHLITATGQRVTLRCSPRSGDLSVYWYQQSLDQGLQFLIQYYNGEERAKGNILERFSAQQFPDLHSELNLSSLELGDSALYFCASSVDGSFYGYTFGSGTRLTVV.

This clonotype was detected ten times or more. The chain links TRBV6-2 or TRBV6-3 to TRBJ2-7, with D perhaps being TRBD1 or TRBD2 (5 bases each). Germline loops: CDR1 MNHEY, CDR2 SVGEGT. The germline V and J ends were trimmed by 5 bases and 5 bases, with 13 bases remaining between them. The CDR3 has 13 residues. DNA of the CDR3: TGTGCCAGCAGTCGACGGGACGTAGACGAGCAGTACGTC. Its protein product is CASSRRDVDEQYV.

This clonotype was picked up a small number of times. The gene calls are TRBV20-1 and TRBJ1-1; D is undetermined. Looked up from germline, CDR1 is DFQATT and CDR2 is SNEGSKA (reference sequence). This CDR3 is 10 amino acids long. V was shortened by 3 bases and J by 6 bases, with 5 bases between the two germline ends. DNA for the CDR3: TGCAGTGCTAGCTCCGCTGAAGCTTTCTTT. Its translation: CSASSAEAFF.

This chain joins TRBV2 and TRBJ2-7; TRBD2 matches 10 bases. CDR1 is SNHLY and CDR2 is FYNNEI in the germline V gene. Germline trimming cut 5 bases from V and 12 bases from J; bases unmatched to any gene: 10. This CDR3 region has 13 residues. The CDR3 nucleotides are TGTGCCAGCAGTTGGTCTAGCGGGAGTTCGGGGTACTTC. It translates to CASSWSSGSSGYF. Based on the CDR3 plus reference TRBV2 and TRBJ2-7, the full variable domain is EPEVTQTPSHQVTQMGQEVILRCVPISNHLYFYWYRQILGQKVEFLVSFYNNEISEKSEIFDDQFSVERPDGSNFTLKIRSTKLEDSAMYFCASSWSSGSSGYFGPGTRLTVT.